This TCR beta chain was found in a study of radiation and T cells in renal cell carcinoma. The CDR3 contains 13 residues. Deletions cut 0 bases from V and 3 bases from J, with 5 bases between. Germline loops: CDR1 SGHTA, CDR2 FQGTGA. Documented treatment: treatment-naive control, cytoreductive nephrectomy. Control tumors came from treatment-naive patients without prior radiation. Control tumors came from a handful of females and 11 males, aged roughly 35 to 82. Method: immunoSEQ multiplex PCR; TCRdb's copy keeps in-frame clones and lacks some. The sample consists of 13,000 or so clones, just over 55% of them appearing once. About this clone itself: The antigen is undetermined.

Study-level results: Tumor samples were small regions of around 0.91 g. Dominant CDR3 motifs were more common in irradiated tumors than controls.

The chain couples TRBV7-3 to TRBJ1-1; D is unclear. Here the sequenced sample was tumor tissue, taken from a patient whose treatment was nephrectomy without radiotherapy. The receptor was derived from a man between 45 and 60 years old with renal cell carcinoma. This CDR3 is CASSLTRDTEAFF. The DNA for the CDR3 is TGTGCCAGCAGCTTAACGAGGGACACTGAAGCTTTCTTT.